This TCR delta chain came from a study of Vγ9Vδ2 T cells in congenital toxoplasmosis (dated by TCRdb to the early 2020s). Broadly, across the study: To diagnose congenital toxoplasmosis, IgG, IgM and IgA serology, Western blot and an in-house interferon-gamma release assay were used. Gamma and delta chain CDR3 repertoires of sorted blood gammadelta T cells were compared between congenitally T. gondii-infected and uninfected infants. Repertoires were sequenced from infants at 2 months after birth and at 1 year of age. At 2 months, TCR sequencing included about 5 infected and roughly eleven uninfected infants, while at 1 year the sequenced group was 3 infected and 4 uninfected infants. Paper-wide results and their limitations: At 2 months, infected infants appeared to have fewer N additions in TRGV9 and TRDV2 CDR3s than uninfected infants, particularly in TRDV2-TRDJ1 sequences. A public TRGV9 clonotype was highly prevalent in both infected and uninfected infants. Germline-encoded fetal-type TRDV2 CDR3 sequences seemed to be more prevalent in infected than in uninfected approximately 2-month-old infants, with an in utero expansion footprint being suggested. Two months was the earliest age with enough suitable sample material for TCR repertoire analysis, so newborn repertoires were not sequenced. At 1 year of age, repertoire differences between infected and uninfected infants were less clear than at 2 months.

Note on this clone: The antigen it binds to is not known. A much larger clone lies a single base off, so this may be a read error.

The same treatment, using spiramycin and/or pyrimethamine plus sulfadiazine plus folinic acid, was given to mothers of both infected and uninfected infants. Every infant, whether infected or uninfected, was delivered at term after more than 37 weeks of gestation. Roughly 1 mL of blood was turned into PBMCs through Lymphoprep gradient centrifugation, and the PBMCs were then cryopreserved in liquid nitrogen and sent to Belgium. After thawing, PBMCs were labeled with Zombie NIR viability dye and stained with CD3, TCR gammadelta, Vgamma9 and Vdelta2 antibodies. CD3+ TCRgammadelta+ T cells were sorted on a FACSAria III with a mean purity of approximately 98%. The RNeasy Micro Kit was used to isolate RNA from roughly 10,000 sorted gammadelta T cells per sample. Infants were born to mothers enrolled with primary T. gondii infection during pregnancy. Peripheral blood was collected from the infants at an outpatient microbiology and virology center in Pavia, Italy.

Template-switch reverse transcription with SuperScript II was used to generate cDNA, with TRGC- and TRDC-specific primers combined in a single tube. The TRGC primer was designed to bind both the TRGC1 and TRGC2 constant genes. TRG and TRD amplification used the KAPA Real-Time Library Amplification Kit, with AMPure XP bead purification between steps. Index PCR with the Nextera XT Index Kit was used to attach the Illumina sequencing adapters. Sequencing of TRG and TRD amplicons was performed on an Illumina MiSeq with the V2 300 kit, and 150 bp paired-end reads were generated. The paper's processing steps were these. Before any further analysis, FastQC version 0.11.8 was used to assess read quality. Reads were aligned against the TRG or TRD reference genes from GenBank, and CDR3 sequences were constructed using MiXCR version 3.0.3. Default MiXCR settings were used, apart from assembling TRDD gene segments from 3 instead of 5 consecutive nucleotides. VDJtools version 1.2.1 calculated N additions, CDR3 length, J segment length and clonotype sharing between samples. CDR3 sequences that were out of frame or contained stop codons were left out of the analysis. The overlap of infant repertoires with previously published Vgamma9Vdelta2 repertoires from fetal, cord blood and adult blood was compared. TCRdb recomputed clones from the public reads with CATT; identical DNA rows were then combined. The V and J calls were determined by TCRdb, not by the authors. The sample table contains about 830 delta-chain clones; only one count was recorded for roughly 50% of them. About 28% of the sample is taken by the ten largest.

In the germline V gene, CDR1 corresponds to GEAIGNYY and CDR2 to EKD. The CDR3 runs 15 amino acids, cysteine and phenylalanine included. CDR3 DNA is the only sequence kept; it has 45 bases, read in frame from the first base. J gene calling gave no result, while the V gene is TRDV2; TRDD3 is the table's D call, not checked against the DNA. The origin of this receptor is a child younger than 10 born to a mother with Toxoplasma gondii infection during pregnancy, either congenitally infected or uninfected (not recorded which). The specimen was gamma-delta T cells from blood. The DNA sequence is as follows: TGTGCCTGTGACACCCGGTCCCACGTGGGCGATAAACGCATCTTT. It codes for CACDTRSHVGDKRIF.